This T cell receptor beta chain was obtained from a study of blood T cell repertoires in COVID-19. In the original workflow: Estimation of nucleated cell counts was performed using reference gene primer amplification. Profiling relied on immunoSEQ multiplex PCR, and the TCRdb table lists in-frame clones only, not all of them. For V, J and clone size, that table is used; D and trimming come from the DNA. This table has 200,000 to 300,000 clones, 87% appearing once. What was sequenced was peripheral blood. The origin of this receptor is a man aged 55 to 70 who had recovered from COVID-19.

Here the CDR3 reads CASRPRIRDRGRYEQYV. CDR3 DNA sequence: TGCGCCAGCAGACCCCGAATCCGGGACAGGGGGCGGTACGAGCAGTACGTC. The chain joins TRBV23-1 to TRBJ2-7, with 12 positions matching TRBD1. TRBV23-1 is annotated as an ORF whose role is uncertain. This CDR3 has 17 residues. V trimming: 6 bases; J trimming: 4 bases; junction bases outside the gene matches: 13.